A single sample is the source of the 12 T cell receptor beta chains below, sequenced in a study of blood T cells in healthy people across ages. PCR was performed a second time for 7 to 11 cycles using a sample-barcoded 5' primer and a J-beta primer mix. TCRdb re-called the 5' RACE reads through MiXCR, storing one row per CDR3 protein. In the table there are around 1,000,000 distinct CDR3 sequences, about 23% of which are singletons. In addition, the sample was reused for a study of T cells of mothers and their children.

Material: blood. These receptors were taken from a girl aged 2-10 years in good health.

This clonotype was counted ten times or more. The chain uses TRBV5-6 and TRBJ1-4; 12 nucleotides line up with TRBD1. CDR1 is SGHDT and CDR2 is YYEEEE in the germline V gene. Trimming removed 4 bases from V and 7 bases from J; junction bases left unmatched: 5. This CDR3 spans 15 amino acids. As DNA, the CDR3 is TGTGCCAGCAGCCTGGGACAGGGGGCAGGTGAAAAACTGTTTTTT. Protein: CASSLGQGAGEKLFF.

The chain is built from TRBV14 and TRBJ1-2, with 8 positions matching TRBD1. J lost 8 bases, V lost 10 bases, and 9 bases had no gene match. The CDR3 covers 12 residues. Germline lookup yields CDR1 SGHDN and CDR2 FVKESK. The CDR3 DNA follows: TGTGCCAACACGGACAGGGTTGAAGGCTACACCTTC. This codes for CANTDRVEGYTF.

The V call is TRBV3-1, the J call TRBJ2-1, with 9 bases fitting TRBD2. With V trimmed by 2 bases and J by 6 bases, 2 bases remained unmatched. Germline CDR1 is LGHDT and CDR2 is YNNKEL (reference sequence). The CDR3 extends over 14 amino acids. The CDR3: CASSQRTSANEQFF. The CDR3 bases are TGTGCCAGCAGCCAAAGGACTAGCGCCAATGAGCAGTTCTTC.

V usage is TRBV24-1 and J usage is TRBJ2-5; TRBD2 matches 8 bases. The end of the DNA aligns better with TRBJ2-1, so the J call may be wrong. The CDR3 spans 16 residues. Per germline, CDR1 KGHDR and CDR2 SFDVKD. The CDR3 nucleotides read TGTGCCACCAGCCCCGAGGGACTAGTCGGTATGGATGAGCAGTTCTTC. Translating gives CATSPEGLVGMDEQFF.

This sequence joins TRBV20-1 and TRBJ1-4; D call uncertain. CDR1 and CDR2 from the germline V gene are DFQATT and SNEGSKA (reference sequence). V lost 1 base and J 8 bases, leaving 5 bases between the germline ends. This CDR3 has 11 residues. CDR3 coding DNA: TGCAGTGCTAGAGGAAAGGAAAAACTGTTTTTT. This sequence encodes CSARGKEKLFF.

DNA for the CDR3: TGTGCCACCTTCAATCCGGGGAGCAACTCATACGAGCAGTACTTC. It is translated as CATFNPGSNSYEQYF. The J gene is TRBJ2-7, the V gene TRBV6-2 or TRBV6-3; D may be TRBD2 (5 bases). This CDR3 is 15 amino acids long. Between the trimmed V and J ends, which lost 10 bases and 4 bases, there was a span of 23 bases. Per the germline V gene, CDR1 is MNHEY and CDR2 is SVGEGT.

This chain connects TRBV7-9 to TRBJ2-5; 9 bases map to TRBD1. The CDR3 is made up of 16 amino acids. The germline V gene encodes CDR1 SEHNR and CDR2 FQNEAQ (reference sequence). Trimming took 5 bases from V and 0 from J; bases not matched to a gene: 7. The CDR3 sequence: CASSPPDRGHQETQYF. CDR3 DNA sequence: TGTGCCAGCAGCCCGCCGGACAGGGGCCACCAAGAGACCCAGTACTTC.

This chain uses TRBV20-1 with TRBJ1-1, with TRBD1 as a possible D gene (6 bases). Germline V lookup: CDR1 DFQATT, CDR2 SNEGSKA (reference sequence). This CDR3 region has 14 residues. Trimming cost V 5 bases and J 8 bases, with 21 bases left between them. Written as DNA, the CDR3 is TGCAGTGCTCACAGACTAATCACAGGGACGGAAGCTTTCTTT. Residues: CSAHRLITGTEAFF.

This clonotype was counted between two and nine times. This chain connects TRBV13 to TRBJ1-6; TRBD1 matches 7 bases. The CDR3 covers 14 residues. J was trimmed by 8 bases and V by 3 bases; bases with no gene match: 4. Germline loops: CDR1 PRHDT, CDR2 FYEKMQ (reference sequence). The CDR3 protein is CASSFDRVHSPLHF. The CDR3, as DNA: TGTGCCAGCAGCTTTGACAGGGTGCATTCACCCCTCCACTTT.

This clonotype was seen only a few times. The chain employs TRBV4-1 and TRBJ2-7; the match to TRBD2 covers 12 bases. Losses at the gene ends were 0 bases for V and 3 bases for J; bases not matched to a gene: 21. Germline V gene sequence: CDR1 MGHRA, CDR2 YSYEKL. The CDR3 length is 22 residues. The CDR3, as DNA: TGCGCCAGCAGCCAAGAGTGGGTTAGTCGGCTAGCGGGAGGGAAAAAGTTCTACGAGCAGTACTTC. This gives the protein CASSQEWVSRLAGGKKFYEQYF.

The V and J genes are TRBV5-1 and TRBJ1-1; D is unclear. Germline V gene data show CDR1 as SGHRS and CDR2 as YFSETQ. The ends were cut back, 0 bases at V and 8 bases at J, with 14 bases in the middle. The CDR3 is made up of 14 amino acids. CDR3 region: CASSLAEVSGEAFF. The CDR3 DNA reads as TGCGCCAGCAGCTTGGCCGAAGTTAGCGGAGAAGCTTTCTTT. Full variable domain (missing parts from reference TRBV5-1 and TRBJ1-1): KAGVTQTPRYLIKTRGQQVTLSCSPISGHRSVSWYQQTPGQGLQFLFEYFSETQRNKGNFPGRFSGRQFSNSRSEMNVSTLELGDSALYLCASSLAEVSGEAFFGQGTRLTVV.

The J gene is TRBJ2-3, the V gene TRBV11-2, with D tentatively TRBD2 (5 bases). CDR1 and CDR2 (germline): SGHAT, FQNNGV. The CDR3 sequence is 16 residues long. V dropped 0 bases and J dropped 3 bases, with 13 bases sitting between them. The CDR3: CASSLDHGIGTDTQYF. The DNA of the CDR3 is TGTGCCAGCAGCTTAGATCACGGGATAGGAACAGATACGCAGTATTTT.